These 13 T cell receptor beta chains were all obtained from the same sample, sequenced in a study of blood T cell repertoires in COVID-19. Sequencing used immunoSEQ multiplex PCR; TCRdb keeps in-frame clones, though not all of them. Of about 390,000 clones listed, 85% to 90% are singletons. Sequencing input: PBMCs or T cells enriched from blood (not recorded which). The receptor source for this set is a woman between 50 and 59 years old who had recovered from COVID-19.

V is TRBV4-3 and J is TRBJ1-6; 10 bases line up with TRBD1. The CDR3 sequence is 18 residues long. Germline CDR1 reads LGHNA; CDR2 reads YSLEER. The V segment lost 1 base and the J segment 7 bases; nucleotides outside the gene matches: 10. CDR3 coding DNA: TGCGCCAGCAGCCAAGGGATAGGACAGGGGGTAGGGAATTCACCCCTCCACTTT. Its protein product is CASSQGIGQGVGNSPLHF.

CDR3 in amino acids: CASSSGDRGPNQPQHF. CDR3 bases: TGTGCCAGCAGTTCCGGGGACAGGGGGCCTAATCAGCCCCAGCATTTT. J is TRBJ1-5 and V is TRBV6-2 or TRBV6-3, with 12 bases that match TRBD1. The germline V gene encodes CDR1 MNHEY and CDR2 SVGEGT. V lost 4 bases to trimming and J lost 4 bases; unmatched junction nucleotides: 5. There are 16 residues in the CDR3.

The CDR3 region is CATSSGWGTRVSSYNEQFF. The CDR3 nucleotides are TGTGCCACCAGCAGTGGGTGGGGGACACGCGTCAGCTCCTACAATGAGCAGTTCTTC. The chain joins TRBV15 to TRBJ2-1; TRBD1 might be the D (6 bases). Germline V gene lookup returns CDR1 LNHNV and CDR2 YYDKDF (reference sequence). Trimming stripped 3 bases from V and 0 bases from J, with 21 bases between. This CDR3 spans 19 amino acids. Complete variable domain (other parts from reference TRBV15 and TRBJ2-1): DAMVIQNPRYQVTQFGKPVTLSCSQTLNHNVMYWYQQKSSQAPKLLFHYYDKDFNNEADTPDNFQSRRPNTSFCFLDIRSPGLGDTAMYLCATSSGWGTRVSSYNEQFFGPGTRLTVL.

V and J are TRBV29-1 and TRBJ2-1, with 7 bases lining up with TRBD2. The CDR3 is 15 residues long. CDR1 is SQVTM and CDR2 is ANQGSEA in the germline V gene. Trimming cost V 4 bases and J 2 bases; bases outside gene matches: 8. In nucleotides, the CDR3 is TGCAGCGTTGGGGGACTATTGAGGCCCTACAATGAGCAGTTCTTC. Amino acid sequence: CSVGGLLRPYNEQFF.

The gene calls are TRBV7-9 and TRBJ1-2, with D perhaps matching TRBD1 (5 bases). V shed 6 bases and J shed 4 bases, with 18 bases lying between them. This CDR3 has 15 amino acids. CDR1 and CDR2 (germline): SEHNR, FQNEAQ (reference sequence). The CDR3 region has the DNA TGTGCCAGCAGGCCCCGGGGGGTAGGCGTCTATGGCTACACCTTC. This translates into CASRPRGVGVYGYTF.

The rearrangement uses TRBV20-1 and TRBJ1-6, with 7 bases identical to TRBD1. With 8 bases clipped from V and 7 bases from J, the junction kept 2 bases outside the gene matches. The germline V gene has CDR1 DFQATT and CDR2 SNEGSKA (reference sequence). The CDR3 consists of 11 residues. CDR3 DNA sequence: TGCAGTACAGGGGCAAATTCACCCCTCCACTTT. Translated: CSTGANSPLHF.

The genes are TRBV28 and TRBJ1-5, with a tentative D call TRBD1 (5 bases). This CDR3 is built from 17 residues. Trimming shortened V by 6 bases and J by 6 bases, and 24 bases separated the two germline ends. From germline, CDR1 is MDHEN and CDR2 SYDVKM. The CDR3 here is CASSRPSRRDLGQPQHF. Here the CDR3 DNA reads TGTGCCAGCAGCCGCCCCTCCCGGCGGGACCTAGGTCAGCCCCAGCATTTT.

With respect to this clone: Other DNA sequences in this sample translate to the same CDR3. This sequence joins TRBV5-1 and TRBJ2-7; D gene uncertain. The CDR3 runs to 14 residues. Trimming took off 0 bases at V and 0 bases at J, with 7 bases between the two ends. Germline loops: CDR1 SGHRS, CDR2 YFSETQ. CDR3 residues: CASSLGGGSYEQYF. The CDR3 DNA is TGCGCCAGCAGCTTGGGTGGCGGCTCCTACGAGCAGTACTTC.

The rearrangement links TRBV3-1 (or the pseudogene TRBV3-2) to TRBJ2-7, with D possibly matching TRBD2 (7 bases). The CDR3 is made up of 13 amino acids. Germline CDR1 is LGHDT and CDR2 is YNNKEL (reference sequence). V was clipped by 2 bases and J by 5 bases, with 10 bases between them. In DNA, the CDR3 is TGTGCCAGCAGCCAAAGAGGGGGGGACGAGCAGTACTTC. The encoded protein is CASSQRGGDEQYF.

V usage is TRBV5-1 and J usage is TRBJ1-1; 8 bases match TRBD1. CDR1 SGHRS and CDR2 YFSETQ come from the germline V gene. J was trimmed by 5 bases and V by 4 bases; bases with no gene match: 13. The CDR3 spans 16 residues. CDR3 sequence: CASSLDREGRGTEAFF. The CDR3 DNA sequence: TGCGCCAGCAGCCTGGACAGGGAAGGGAGGGGAACTGAAGCTTTCTTT.

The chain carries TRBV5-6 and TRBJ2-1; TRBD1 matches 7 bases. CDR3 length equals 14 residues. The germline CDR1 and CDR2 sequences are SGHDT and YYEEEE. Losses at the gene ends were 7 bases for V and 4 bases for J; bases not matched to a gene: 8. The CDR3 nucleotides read TGTGCCAGCTTGGCCGGGACAGCTTACAATGAGCAGTTCTTC. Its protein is CASLAGTAYNEQFF.

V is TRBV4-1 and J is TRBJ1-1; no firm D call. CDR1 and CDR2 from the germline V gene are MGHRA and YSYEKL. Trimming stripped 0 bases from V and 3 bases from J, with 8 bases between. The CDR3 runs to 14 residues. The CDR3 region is CASSQDPSYTEAFF. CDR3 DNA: TGCGCCAGCAGCCAAGACCCGTCTTACACTGAAGCTTTCTTT.

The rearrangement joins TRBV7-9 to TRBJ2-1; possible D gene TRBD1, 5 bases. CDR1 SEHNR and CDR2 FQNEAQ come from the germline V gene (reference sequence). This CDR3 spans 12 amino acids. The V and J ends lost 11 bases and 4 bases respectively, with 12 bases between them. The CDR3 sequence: CAGAEAYNEQFF. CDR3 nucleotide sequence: TGTGCCGGGGCAGAGGCTTACAATGAGCAGTTCTTC. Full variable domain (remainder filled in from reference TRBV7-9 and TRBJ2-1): DTGVSQNPRHKITKRGQNVTFRCDPISEHNRLYWYRQTLGQGPEFLTYFQNEAQLEKSRLLSDRFSAERPKGSFSTLEIQRTEQGDSAMYLCAGAEAYNEQFFGPGTRLTVL.